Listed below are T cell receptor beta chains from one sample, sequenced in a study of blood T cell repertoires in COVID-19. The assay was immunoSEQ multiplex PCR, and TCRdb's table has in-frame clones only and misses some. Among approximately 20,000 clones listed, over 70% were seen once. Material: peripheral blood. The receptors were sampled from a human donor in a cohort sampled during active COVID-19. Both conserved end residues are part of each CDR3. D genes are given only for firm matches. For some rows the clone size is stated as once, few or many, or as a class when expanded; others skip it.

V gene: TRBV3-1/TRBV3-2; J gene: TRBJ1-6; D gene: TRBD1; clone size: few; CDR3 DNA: TGTGCCAGCAGCCAAACCGGACAGGGTATTTCACCCCTCCACTTT; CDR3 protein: CASSQTGQGISPLHF
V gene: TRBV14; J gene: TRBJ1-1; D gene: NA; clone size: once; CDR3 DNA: TGTGCCAGCAGCCGTCTAGGGAACACTGAAGCTTTCTTT; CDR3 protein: CASSRLGNTEAFF
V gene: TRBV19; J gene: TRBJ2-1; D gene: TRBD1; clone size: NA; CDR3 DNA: TGTGCCAGTAAGAACCTTGGGACAGGGGGTTCCAGCTCCTACAATGAGCAGTTCTTC; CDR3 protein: CASKNLGTGGSSSYNEQFF
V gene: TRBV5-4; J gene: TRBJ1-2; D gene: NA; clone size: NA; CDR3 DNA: TGTGCCAGCAGCTCAAGCGGGGGCTGGGGCTACACCTTC; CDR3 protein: CASSSSGGWGYTF
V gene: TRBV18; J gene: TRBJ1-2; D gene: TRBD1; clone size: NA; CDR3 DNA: TGTGCCAGCTCACCACCGATGGGACAGGGGGTCGGCTACACCTTC; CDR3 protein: CASSPPMGQGVGYTF
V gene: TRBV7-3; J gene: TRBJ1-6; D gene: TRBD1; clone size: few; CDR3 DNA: TGTGCCAGCAGCTCATTACCGGTGACAGGGGGGACCGTCGGAGCACCCCTCCACTTT; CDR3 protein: CASSSLPVTGGTVGAPLHF
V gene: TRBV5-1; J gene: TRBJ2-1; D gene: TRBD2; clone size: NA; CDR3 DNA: TGCGCCAGCAGCTTGGGGGGACTAGCAGGCAATGAGCAGTTCTTC; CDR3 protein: CASSLGGLAGNEQFF
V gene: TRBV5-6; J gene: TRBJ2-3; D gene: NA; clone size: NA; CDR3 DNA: TGTGCCAGCAGCTTGTTGGCGCGAGGTAGCACAGATACGCAGTATTTT; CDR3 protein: CASSLLARGSTDTQYF
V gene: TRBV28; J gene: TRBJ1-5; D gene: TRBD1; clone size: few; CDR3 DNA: TGTGCCAGCAGACTCTCTACAGGGGGCGTTCGTCAGCCCCAGCATTTT; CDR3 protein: CASRLSTGGVRQPQHF
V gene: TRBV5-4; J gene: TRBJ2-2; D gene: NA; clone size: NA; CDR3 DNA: TGTGCCAGCAGCTTGTCACAGGGGAACACCGGGGAGCTGTTTTTT; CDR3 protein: CASSLSQGNTGELFF
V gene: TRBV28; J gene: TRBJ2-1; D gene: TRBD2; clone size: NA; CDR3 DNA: TGTGCCAGCAGTCCTACTAGCGGGAGCACGCCCGGGAGCTCCTACAATGAGCAGTTCTTC; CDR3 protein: CASSPTSGSTPGSSYNEQFF
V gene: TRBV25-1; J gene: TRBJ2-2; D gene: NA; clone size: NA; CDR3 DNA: TGTGCCAGCAGTGAATTGGGCAGAACGAACACCGGGGAGCTGTTTTTT; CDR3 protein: CASSELGRTNTGELFF
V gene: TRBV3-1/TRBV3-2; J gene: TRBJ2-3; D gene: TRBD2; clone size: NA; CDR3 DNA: TGTGCCAGCAGCCAACAACCCGGGGGGGAGGTTGGTACGCAGTATTTT; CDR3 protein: CASSQQPGGEVGTQYF
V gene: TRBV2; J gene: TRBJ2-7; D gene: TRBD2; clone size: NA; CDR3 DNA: TGTGCCAGCAGCCGGGAGGGACGATTGGCGGGAGGGCCTCGTGAGCAGTACTTC; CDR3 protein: CASSREGRLAGGPREQYF
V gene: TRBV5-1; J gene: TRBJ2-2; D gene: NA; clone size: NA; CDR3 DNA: TGCGCCAGCAGCCCCCCTCGCGAGGAGCTGTTTTTT; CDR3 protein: CASSPPREELFF
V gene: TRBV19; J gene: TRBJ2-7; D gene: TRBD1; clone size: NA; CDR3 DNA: TGTGCCAGTCTTGGACAGGGAGCGAGCGAGCAGTACTTC; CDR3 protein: CASLGQGASEQYF
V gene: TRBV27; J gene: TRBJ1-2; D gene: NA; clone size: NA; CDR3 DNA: TGTGCCACCGGCCCAGTTCGGAACAGGGTTAACTATGGCTACACCTTC; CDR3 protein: CATGPVRNRVNYGYTF
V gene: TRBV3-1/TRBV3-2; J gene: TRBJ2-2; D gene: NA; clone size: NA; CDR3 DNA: TGTGCCAGCAGCCAAGTCAGGGCGCTCGATGACACCGGGGAGCTGTTTTTT; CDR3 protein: CASSQVRALDDTGELFF
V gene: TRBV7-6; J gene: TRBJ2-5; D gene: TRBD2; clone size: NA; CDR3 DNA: TGTGCCAGCAGCGCGATAGCGGGAGGGGTCCAAGAGACCCAGTACTTC; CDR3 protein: CASSAIAGGVQETQYF
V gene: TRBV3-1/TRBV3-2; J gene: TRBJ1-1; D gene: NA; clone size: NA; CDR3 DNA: TGTGCCAGCAGCCTCTCAGGGACAAAGAACACTGAAGCTTTCTTT; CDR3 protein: CASSLSGTKNTEAFF
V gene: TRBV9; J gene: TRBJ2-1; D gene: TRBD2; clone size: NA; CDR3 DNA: TGTGCCAGCAGCGTAGTGGGACTAGGATACAATGAGCAGTTCTTC; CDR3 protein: CASSVVGLGYNEQFF
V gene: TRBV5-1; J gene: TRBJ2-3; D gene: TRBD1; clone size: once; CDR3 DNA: TGCGCCAGCAGCTTAGGGACAGGGAGGACAGATACGCAGTATTTT; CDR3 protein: CASSLGTGRTDTQYF
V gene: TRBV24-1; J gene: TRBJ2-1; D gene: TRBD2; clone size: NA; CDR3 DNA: TGTGCCACCAGTGATAACCCTCCGGGACTAGCGGGAGCAAATGAGCAGTTCTTC; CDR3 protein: CATSDNPPGLAGANEQFF
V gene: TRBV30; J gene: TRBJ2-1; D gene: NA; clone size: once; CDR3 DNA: TGTGCCTCCGGCGGGGCAACTAATGAGCAGTTCTTC; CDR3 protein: CASGGATNEQFF
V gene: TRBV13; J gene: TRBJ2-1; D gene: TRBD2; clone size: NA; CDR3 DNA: TGTGCCAGCAGCTTAGGCTGGACTAGCGGGGTGTACAATGAGCAGTTCTTC; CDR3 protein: CASSLGWTSGVYNEQFF
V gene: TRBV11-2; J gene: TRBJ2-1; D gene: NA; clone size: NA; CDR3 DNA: TGTGCCCACATCGGCGGGACCCGCCAAAACAATGAGCAGTTCTTC; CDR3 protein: CAHIGGTRQNNEQFF
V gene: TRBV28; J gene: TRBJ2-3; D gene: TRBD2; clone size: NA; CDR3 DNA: TGTGCCAGCAGTTTACTAGCGGGGGGGGTCACAGATACGCAGTATTTT; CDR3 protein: CASSLLAGGVTDTQYF
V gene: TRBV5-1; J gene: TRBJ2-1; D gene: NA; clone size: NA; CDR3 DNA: TGCGCCAGCAGCTTGGTCAGCGCTCCGGGCAATGAGCAGTTCTTC; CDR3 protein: CASSLVSAPGNEQFF
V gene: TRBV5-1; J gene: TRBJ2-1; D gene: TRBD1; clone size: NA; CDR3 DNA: TGCGCCAGCAGCTTGGCCCAGGGGGTGTACAATGAGCAGTTCTTC; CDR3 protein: CASSLAQGVYNEQFF
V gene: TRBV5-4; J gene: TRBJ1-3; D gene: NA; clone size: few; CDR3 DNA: TGTGCCAGCAGCTTTGAGGGCGCTGGAAACACCATATATTTT; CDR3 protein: CASSFEGAGNTIYF
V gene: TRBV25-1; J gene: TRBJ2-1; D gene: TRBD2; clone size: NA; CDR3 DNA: TGTGCCAGCAGTGACACTAGCGGGCCTATGGAGCAGTTCTTC; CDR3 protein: CASSDTSGPMEQFF
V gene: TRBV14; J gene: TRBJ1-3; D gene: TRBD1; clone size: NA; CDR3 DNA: TGTGCCAGCAGCCAATTACAGGGGGGATCTGGAAACACCATATATTTT; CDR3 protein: CASSQLQGGSGNTIYF
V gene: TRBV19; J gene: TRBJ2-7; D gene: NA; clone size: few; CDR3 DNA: TGTGCCAGTAGTTGGGCTCCGGCCCCCTACGAGCAGTACTTC; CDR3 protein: CASSWAPAPYEQYF
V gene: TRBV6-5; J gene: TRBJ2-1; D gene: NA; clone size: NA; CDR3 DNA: TGTGCCTGGGGGGGGCCGATCGACAGCAGTGAGCAGTTCTTC; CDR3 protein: CAWGGPIDSSEQFF
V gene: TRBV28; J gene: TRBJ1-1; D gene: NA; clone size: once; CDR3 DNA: TGTGCCAGCAGTTTTTTTGGGGGGCAGGGAGGGGATTTCCGCATGAACACTGAAGCTTTCTTT; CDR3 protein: CASSFFGGQGGDFRMNTEAFF
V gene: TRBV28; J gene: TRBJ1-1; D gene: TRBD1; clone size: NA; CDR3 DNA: TGTGCCAGCAGTTCACCCTACTGGGACAGCGAAGCTTTCTTT; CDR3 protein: CASSSPYWDSEAFF